This T cell receptor beta chain was captured by sequencing in a study of blood T cell repertoires in COVID-19. Overall study: Samples taken during acute and convalescent COVID-19 were collected in the United States, Italy and Spain.

Libraries were prepared by immunoSEQ multiplex PCR; TCRdb keeps only in-frame clonotypes and omits some of them. The table shows roughly 340,000 clones, with roughly 86% occurring only once. Germline CDR1 reads MNHEY; CDR2 reads SMNVEV (reference sequence). This CDR3 has 12 residues. Trimming removed 3 bases at V and 6 bases at J, with 9 bases between. Patients from Seattle were sampled longitudinally, starting during active infection. The sequence came from a woman in her 70s with COVID-19, enrolled during active disease. The rearrangement links TRBV27 to TRBJ2-7, with a tentative D call TRBD2 (6 bases). Sequenced: peripheral blood. The CDR3 region has the DNA TGTGCCAGCAGTTTCGCGGGGTTCGAGCAGTACTTC. Its translation: CASSFAGFEQYF.